Each of the 16 T cell receptor beta chains below was sequenced from the same sample in a study of response to subunit inactivated influenza vaccine listed by TCRdb under 2018. Receptor libraries were prepared by RT-PCR. Sequencing took place on an Illumina HiSeq 2500. TCRdb handled the public reads itself, with Q25 trimming in fastp and clone calling in MiXCR, and kept productive beta chains. Each CDR3 protein appears once, grouped with its most common genes and DNA. In this sample the table shows under 800,000 distinct CDR3 sequences, approximately 15% of which occur a single time. 6.5% to 8.5% of the sample goes to the ten largest clones. The source was PBMCs from blood, collected 14 to 15 days before vaccination. Receptor source: a man aged 45-65 years who received an inactivated influenza vaccine. Donor details come from another sample of the same person, matched by shared clones.

This clonotype appeared a few times. This chain joins TRBV5-1 and TRBJ2-2, with a weak D call TRBD1 (6 bases). Between the trimmed V and J ends, which lost 5 bases and 4 bases, there was a span of 15 bases. This CDR3 contains 15 residues. Per the germline V gene, CDR1 is SGHRS and CDR2 is YFSETQ. The CDR3 DNA reads TGCGCCAGCAGTTCTCAGGGGAGTGGCACCGGGGAGCTGTTTTTT. It yields the protein CASSSQGSGTGELFF.

V gene TRBV27 combines with J gene TRBJ2-2; TRBD1 aligns across 8 bases. Germline CDR1 is MNHEY and CDR2 is SMNVEV (reference sequence). This CDR3 has 15 residues. Trimming took 4 bases from V and 5 from J; bases not matched to a gene: 6. CDR3 sequence (DNA): TGTGCCAGCAGTTCGACAGGGGTGAGAACCGGGGAGCTGTTTTTT. Amino acid sequence: CASSSTGVRTGELFF.

This clonotype was counted only a few times. The gene calls are TRBV5-6 and TRBJ1-4, with D hard to call. CDR1 SGHDT and CDR2 YYEEEE come from the germline V gene. The CDR3 runs to 14 residues. Trimming cost V 0 bases and J 4 bases, with 7 bases left between them. CDR3 loop: CASSLDSVNEKLFF. The DNA for the CDR3 is TGTGCCAGCAGCTTGGACAGCGTTAATGAAAAACTGTTTTTT.

The J gene is TRBJ2-3, the V gene TRBV7-9; D not certain. The CDR3 runs to 14 residues. Trimming left V 8 bases short and J 0 bases short, with 12 bases between. CDR1 and CDR2 from the germline V gene are SEHNR and FQNEAQ (reference sequence). In DNA, the CDR3 is TGTGCCAGCCGACGCGTCGGGAGCACAGATACGCAGTATTTT. It codes for CASRRVGSTDTQYF. The full variable domain, with the rest looked up from reference TRBV7-9 and TRBJ2-3, is DTGVSQNPRHKITKRGQNVTFRCDPISEHNRLYWYRQTLGQGPEFLTYFQNEAQLEKSRLLSDRFSAERPKGSFSTLEIQRTEQGDSAMYLCASRRVGSTDTQYFGPGTRLTVL.

The chain is built from TRBV11-2 and TRBJ1-1, with D possibly being TRBD1 (5 bases). This CDR3 has 14 amino acids. The germline V gene encodes CDR1 SGHAT and CDR2 FQNNGV. V was trimmed by 7 bases and J by 1 base, leaving 13 bases between them. The DNA of the CDR3 is TGTGCCAGCATAGAGGGGTTGGGGAACACTGAAGCTTTCTTT. It codes for CASIEGLGNTEAFF.

J is TRBJ2-5 and V is TRBV2; possible D gene TRBD2, 6 bases. CDR1 is SNHLY and CDR2 is FYNNEI in the germline V gene. Between the trimmed V and J ends, which lost 3 bases and 5 bases, there was a span of 22 bases. There are 17 residues in the CDR3. This chain's CDR3 is CASSDFGGARGRETQYF. The CDR3 nucleotides are TGTGCCAGCAGTGATTTTGGGGGAGCTCGAGGGAGGGAGACCCAGTACTTC.

The rearrangement uses TRBV7-6 and TRBJ1-5, with D uncertain. V lost 5 bases, J lost 11 bases, and 13 bases lay in between. The CDR3 loop spans 12 amino acids. In germline, CDR1 is SGHVS, CDR2 FNYEAQ. The CDR3 DNA follows: TGTGCCAGCAGCACCGACCGGGGAGCCCAGCATTTT. It codes for CASSTDRGAQHF.

J is TRBJ2-3 and V is TRBV6-2 or TRBV6-3; 9 positions match TRBD2. The CDR3 is 15 residues long. The trim removed 10 bases at V and 3 bases at J, leaving 11 bases unmatched. Germline CDR1 is MNHEY and CDR2 is SVGEGT. The CDR3 nucleotides are TGTGCCACCTCTCCGGGACTAGCAGGAACAGATACGCAGTATTTT. It codes for CATSPGLAGTDTQYF.

This clonotype was seen more than once but under ten times. DNA of the CDR3: TGTGCCAGCAGTTACAAGTCGACTAGCGGGGGTGGGCAGTTCTTC. Amino acids: CASSYKSTSGGGQFF. The chain recombines TRBV6-5 with TRBJ2-1; 12 positions match TRBD2. The CDR3 has 15 residues. Germline values: CDR1 MNHEY, CDR2 SVGAGI. With V trimmed by 2 bases and J by 12 bases, 8 bases remained unmatched.

The chain links TRBV6-1 to TRBJ2-1; 10 bases line up with TRBD2. Unmatched junction bases numbered 15, after V lost 6 bases and J lost 7 bases. Germline assignment: CDR1 MNHNS and CDR2 SASEGT. The CDR3 runs 17 residues. Here the CDR3 reads CASRRGSGRDLGNEQFF. In nucleotides, the CDR3 is TGTGCCAGCAGGCGGGGAAGCGGGAGGGACCTTGGGAATGAGCAGTTCTTC.

The genes are TRBV6-2 or TRBV6-3 and TRBJ2-2; 9 bases are a match to TRBD1. Germline V gene data show CDR1 as MNHEY and CDR2 as SVGEGT. V shed 3 bases and J 4 bases; nucleotides not matched to a gene: 9. The CDR3 length is 17 residues. In DNA form, the CDR3 reads TGTGCCAGCAGTTATCCGGGACAGGGTTTAGGCACCGGGGAGCTGTTTTTT. Translation: CASSYPGQGLGTGELFF.

The rearrangement links TRBV5-6 to TRBJ2-7, with a tentative D call TRBD2 (6 bases). The germline V gene encodes CDR1 SGHDT and CDR2 YYEEEE. The CDR3 contains 15 residues. V was clipped by 0 bases and J by 1 base, with 11 bases between them. The CDR3 DNA sequence: TGTGCCAGCAGCTTGGGTTGGGACTCTTCCTACGAGCAGTACTTC. Its protein is CASSLGWDSSYEQYF.

This clonotype appeared many times. The V gene is TRBV15, the J gene TRBJ1-5; D not resolved. The CDR3 is 18 amino acids. The germline V gene has CDR1 LNHNV and CDR2 YYDKDF (reference sequence). V lost 1 base to trimming and J lost 0 bases, with 16 bases between them. The CDR3 nucleotides are TGTGCCACCAGCAGAGGGAACCGATTTACCTATAGCAATCAGCCCCAGCATTTT. This translates into CATSRGNRFTYSNQPQHF.

This clonotype was counted between two and nine times. The rearrangement uses TRBV7-8 and TRBJ1-5; no firm D call. The CDR3 is made up of 17 amino acids. V lost 0 bases and J 2 bases, leaving 14 bases between the germline ends. CDR1 is SGHVS and CDR2 is FQNEAQ in the germline V gene. The CDR3 protein is CASSLASRLRGNQPQHF. CDR3 sequence (DNA): TGTGCCAGCAGCTTAGCTTCCCGCTTGAGGGGCAATCAGCCCCAGCATTTT.

The J gene is TRBJ1-5, the V gene TRBV4-3; D gene ambiguous. The length of the CDR3 is 16 residues. Trimming removed 0 bases at V and 6 bases at J, with 15 bases between. Germline lookup yields CDR1 LGHNA and CDR2 YSLEER. CDR3 residues: CASSQDNGGSGQPQHF. In DNA, the CDR3 is TGCGCCAGCAGCCAAGATAACGGAGGGTCCGGTCAGCCCCAGCATTTT.

This clonotype was recorded a few times. The gene calls are TRBV3-1 and TRBJ2-5; 8 nucleotides line up with TRBD2. This CDR3 is built from 16 residues. With 0 bases clipped from V and 2 bases from J, the junction kept 5 bases outside the gene matches. The V gene's germline CDR1 is LGHDT and CDR2 YNNKEL (reference sequence). The chain's CDR3 is CASSQDWTSRQETQYF. The CDR3 bases are TGTGCCAGCAGCCAAGATTGGACTAGCCGTCAAGAGACCCAGTACTTC.